This T cell receptor beta chain was sequenced in a study of a mutant IDH1 vaccine in newly diagnosed glioma (dated by TCRdb to the early 2020s). Turning to the overall study: Of the approximately 32 treated patients, about 62% were male and 37.5% were female, and the mean age was approximately 37 years. Prior to enrollment, standard therapy consisting of radiotherapy alone, temozolomide alone, or radiochemotherapy with temozolomide had been administered to patients, with the combination being received by most patients. Peripheral blood was collected at six visits: V03 (baseline), V05, V07, V10, V12 and V13. For exploratory analyses, longitudinal TCRB deep sequencing was carried out in some 25 treated patients wherever samples were available. The study at large found these results: Pseudoprogression appeared unrelated to alterations in the top peripheral T cell clonotypes detected by TCRB sequencing. It was noted by the authors that analyses of patient blood samples could not be reproduced owing to sample limitations. Vaccine-induced immune responses across multiple MHC alleles were detected in approximately 93% of patients. PBMC samples for TCRB deep sequencing were selected based on availability.

With respect to this clone: Its cognate antigen has yet to be identified. There are no base qualities to consult, and no much larger clone falls within one base.

Libraries were constructed by the immunoSEQ multiplex PCR assay. The hsTCRB Kit was used according to the manufacturer's protocol to amplify rearranged TCR beta chain sequences. TCRB libraries were sequenced on an Illumina MiSeq. For the original study's pipeline: The proprietary platform of the kit vendor was used for demultiplexing, trimming and gene mapping. What TCRdb holds here is the immuneACCESS table cut down to in-frame rearrangements. Part of the clones is not present; checked against another copy, under half of the missing clones reflect an unresolved V gene, and the others are unexplained. The DNA gave D and trimming, while V, J and clone size come from that table. The sample table holds tens of thousands of clones, of which approximately 89% were seen once. The ten biggest clones cover 7% to 10% of the sample. The time point label of this sample denotes: baseline, week 1 (first vaccination visit). The treatment or condition label, as the study defines it: pre-vaccination baseline after standard-of-care therapy. All donors had newly diagnosed IDH1-mutant astrocytomas of WHO grade 3 or 4 that showed loss of nuclear ATRX. The samples were drawn from NOA16, a multicentre, single-arm, open-label phase I trial in Germany that tested a mutant IDH1 peptide vaccine in humans for the first time. Visit V03 blood draws served as the baseline sample for immunogenicity testing. The DNeasy Blood and Tissue Kit was used to extract genomic DNA from EDTA blood for TCRB sequencing.

In the germline V gene, CDR1 corresponds to LGHNA and CDR2 to YNFKEQ. The CDR3 runs 14 amino acids, cysteine and phenylalanine included. CDR3 DNA only is kept here, 42 bases in frame from base 1. V is pared back by 3 bases and J by 5 bases, with 13 bases lying between the germline termini. Sequenced material: PBMCs, taken from a glioma patient treated with radiotherapy, temozolomide or both. The receptor was isolated from a man younger than 45 with glioma. Here the chain combines TRBV4-2 and TRBJ2-5, with the identity of the D gene unclear. CDR3 protein: CASSQSPSGETQYF. The DNA sequence is TGTGCCAGCAGCCAGTCCCCCAGTGGGGAGACCCAGTACTTC.